This T cell receptor (beta chain) was identified in a study of spatial heterogeneity in lung cancer. On the study more broadly: Within raw reads, each unique TCR and UMI combination appeared on average more than ten times.

General observations from the study: One measure, the expanded intratumoral alpha and beta TCR count, tracked tumor mutation counts. Coverage of tumor T cells, an estimated figure, was about 7.1% for alpha and 13% for beta chains.

TCRdb fed the 5' RACE reads into MiXCR, producing one record per CDR3 protein. Among 20,000 to 25,000 distinct CDR3 sequences listed, under 10% were seen once. V was clipped by 5 bases and J by 1 base, with 5 bases between them. The CDR3 totals 13 residues. CDR1 and CDR2 from the germline V gene are MNHEY and SVGEGT. Notes on this clonotype: Its antigen remains unknown.

The time point here: sample taken at primary tumor resection. 72 TRACERx patients with early, untreated non-small cell lung cancer donated samples. In each case, whole RNA from tumor, nontumor lung or frozen PBMC was sequenced unsorted. The clonotype was recovered from a male donor with early-stage non-small cell lung cancer. The starting material was lung tumor tissue, obtained at surgery. V and J are TRBV6-2 or TRBV6-3 and TRBJ2-2; D is unclear. In DNA form, the CDR3 reads TGTGCCAGCAGTACAGTGAACACCGGGGAGCTGTTTTTT. It codes for CASSTVNTGELFF.